What follows are 23 T cell receptor beta chains derived from one specimen sequenced in a study of response to subunit inactivated influenza vaccine. Via MiXCR, TCRdb re-called the RT-PCR reads, giving one row per CDR3 protein. The sample has about 620,000 distinct CDR3 sequences, over 9.5% seen once. This specimen consisted of PBMCs from blood, obtained on the day of vaccination. These receptors were obtained from a man in his fifties or sixties who received an inactivated influenza vaccine.

This chain connects TRBV12-3 or TRBV12-4 to TRBJ2-3, with 7 bases that match TRBD2. J gave up 2 bases and V 6 bases, and 5 bases lay outside the gene matches. The CDR3 length is 14 residues. In DNA, the CDR3 is TGTGCCAGCAGCGGGGACTACCTCACAGATACGCAGTATTTT. Encoded protein: CASSGDYLTDTQYF.

This clonotype came up many times. The CDR3 loop reads CSVEGGGLAGGIYEQYF. As DNA, the CDR3 is TGCAGCGTTGAAGGAGGCGGACTAGCGGGAGGAATCTACGAGCAGTACTTC. The rearrangement links TRBV29-1 to TRBJ2-7, with TRBD2 matching over 14 bases. CDR1 and CDR2 from the germline V gene are SQVTM and ANQGSEA. After removal of 1 base from V and 3 bases from J, the junction contained 8 bases not matched to a gene. This CDR3 has 17 residues.

This clonotype was picked up many times. This chain connects TRBV5-1 to TRBJ2-1; TRBD1 matches 8 bases. V lost 0 bases and J lost 4; bases outside the gene matches: 3. This CDR3 comprises 15 residues. Germline CDR1 SGHRS, CDR2 YFSETQ. DNA of the CDR3: TGCGCCAGCAGCTTGGGGACAGGGCCATACAATGAGCAGTTCTTC. Translation: CASSLGTGPYNEQFF.

This clonotype has a handful of counts. The chain has TRBV20-1 and TRBJ2-3; a possible D gene is TRBD1 (5 bases). CDR1 DFQATT and CDR2 SNEGSKA come from the germline V gene (reference sequence). Deletions cut 3 bases from V and 2 bases from J, with 9 bases between. The CDR3 is 13 amino acids. CDR3 nucleotide sequence: TGCAGTGCTAGGAGACAGCCCACAGATACGCAGTATTTT. This encodes CSARRQPTDTQYF.

This chain joins TRBV15 and TRBJ1-1; D not resolved. Germline loops: CDR1 LNHNV, CDR2 YYDKDF (reference sequence). The CDR3 has 14 amino acids. Trimming shortened V by 4 bases and J by 1 base, and 10 bases separated the two germline ends. As DNA, the CDR3 is TGTGCCACCAGCACGTTGACGGGGAACACTGAAGCTTTCTTT. Translating it yields CATSTLTGNTEAFF.

The chain uses TRBV7-8 and TRBJ2-1; a weak D match, TRBD1 (5 bases). The germline V gene encodes CDR1 SGHVS and CDR2 FQNEAQ. The CDR3 is made up of 16 amino acids. V was cut by 5 bases and J by 4 bases, with 18 bases left in between. The CDR3 protein is CASSPRKGNRYNEQFF. CDR3 nucleotides: TGTGCCAGCAGCCCACGCAAGGGGAACCGGTACAATGAGCAGTTCTTC.

This clonotype appeared a few times. The V gene is TRBV20-1, the J gene TRBJ1-6; D remains unclear. Trimming stripped 3 bases from V and 6 bases from J, with 12 bases between. The CDR3 consists of 14 residues. Germline-derived CDR1 and CDR2 are DFQATT and SNEGSKA (reference sequence). CDR3 nucleotides: TGCAGTGCTAGCACCTGGGAGGGTAATTCACCCCTCCACTTT. The encoded protein is CSASTWEGNSPLHF.

The CDR3 is CASSPTRPLTNEQFF. The CDR3 DNA reads TGTGCCAGCAGCCCCACTAGACCCCTCACCAATGAGCAGTTCTTC. The genes are TRBV7-6 and TRBJ2-1; D might be TRBD2 (5 bases). CDR3 length: 15 residues. Germline CDR1 reads SGHVS; CDR2 reads FNYEAQ. Trimming left V 5 bases short and J 6 bases short, with 17 bases between.

The chain combines TRBV6-5 with TRBJ2-1, with D possibly being TRBD1 (6 bases). Trimming cost V 3 bases and J 10 bases, with 13 bases left between them. Germline CDR1 is MNHEY and CDR2 is SVGAGI. The CDR3 has 13 residues. The CDR3, as DNA: TGTGCCAGCAGTTATCTCAGGGGAGCGGAGCAGTTCTTC. Translated, it gives CASSYLRGAEQFF.

This clonotype came up many times. CDR3 residues: CASKVEDTYEQYF. CDR3 nucleotide sequence: TGTGCCAGCAAGGTGGAGGACACCTACGAGCAGTACTTC. The chain couples TRBV28 to TRBJ2-7; TRBD1 or TRBD2 may be the D gene (5 bases each). The CDR3 covers 13 residues. Trimming left V 7 bases short and J 2 bases short, with 12 bases between. Germline V lookup: CDR1 MDHEN, CDR2 SYDVKM.

The sample holds a few counts of this clonotype. The V gene is TRBV11-2, the J gene TRBJ2-1, with D possibly TRBD1 on 6 matching bases. Germline V gene data show CDR1 as SGHAT and CDR2 as FQNNGV. The CDR3 contains 17 residues. V lost 5 bases, J lost 3 bases, and 20 bases lay in between. The chain's CDR3 is CASSPGAVGTDYNEQFF. The CDR3 nucleotides are TGTGCCAGCAGCCCAGGGGCGGTCGGAACCGACTACAATGAGCAGTTCTTC. Supplemented by reference TRBV11-2 and TRBJ2-1, the full variable domain reads EAGVAQSPRYKIIEKRQSVAFWCNPISGHATLYWYQQILGQGPKLLIQFQNNGVVDDSQLPKDRFSAERLKGVDSTLKIQPAKLEDSAVYLCASSPGAVGTDYNEQFFGPGTRLTVL.

The rearrangement links TRBV28 to TRBJ2-7, with D possibly being TRBD1 or TRBD2 (5 bases each). Trimming removed 4 bases from V and 0 bases from J, with 10 bases in between. Germline loops: CDR1 MDHEN, CDR2 SYDVKM. The CDR3 runs 14 residues. This CDR3 is CASSSGTPSYEQYF. DNA of the CDR3: TGTGCCAGCAGTTCCGGGACCCCCTCCTACGAGCAGTACTTC. The full variable domain, in which reference TRBV28 and TRBJ2-7 provide the parts outside the CDR3, is DVKVTQSSRYLVKRTGEKVFLECVQDMDHENMFWYRQDPGLGLRLIYFSYDVKMKEKGDIPEGYSVSREKKERFSLILESASTNQTSMYLCASSSGTPSYEQYFGPGTRLTVT.

This clonotype was detected ten times or more. This sequence joins TRBV21-1 and TRBJ1-5; TRBD1 is the table's D call, not checked against the DNA. TRBV21-1 is deemed a pseudogene. The CDR3 runs to 16 residues. The CDR3 region has the DNA TGTGCCAGCAGCAAAGAGAGGACGGGAAGCAATCAGCCCCAGCATTTT. Translation: CASSKERTGSNQPQHF.

The J gene is TRBJ2-2, the V gene TRBV5-1; 7 bases are a match to TRBD1. CDR1 is SGHRS and CDR2 is YFSETQ in the germline V gene. The CDR3 totals 15 residues. V dropped 4 bases and J dropped 3; count of bases not matched to a gene: 6. The CDR3 nucleotides read TGCGCCAGCAGCCACAGGGGTCCTGACACCGGGGAGCTGTTTTTT. This encodes CASSHRGPDTGELFF.

This clonotype was picked up a small number of times. This sequence joins TRBV7-2 and TRBJ1-2; 7 bases are a match to TRBD1. Germline loops: CDR1 SGHTA, CDR2 FQGNSA. V gave up 4 bases and J gave up 5 bases; unmatched junction bases: 13. This CDR3 has 16 residues. CDR3 DNA: TGTGCCAGCAGCTCCCACCCCCAAGGGACAGCGTATGGCTACACCTTC. Translated: CASSSHPQGTAYGYTF.

V is TRBV9 and J is TRBJ2-7, with a possible D match to TRBD2 (5 bases). The CDR3 contains 14 residues. The germline gives CDR1 SGDLS, CDR2 YYNGEE. V was cut by 4 bases and J by 2 bases, with 13 bases left in between. The DNA of the CDR3 is TGTGCCAGCAGCCCCGAGGGAGTTACCTACGAGCAGTACTTC. Its translation: CASSPEGVTYEQYF.

The chain joins TRBV5-4 to TRBJ2-3; the D call may be TRBD1 or TRBD2 (5 bases each). The CDR3 length is 16 residues. CDR1 SGHNT and CDR2 YYREEE come from the germline V gene (reference sequence). V was pared by 3 bases and J by 1 base, with 15 bases between. The CDR3 protein is CASSSRGSGRTDTQYF. The CDR3 DNA reads TGTGCCAGCAGCTCCCGGGGCAGCGGACGCACAGATACGCAGTATTTT. Full variable domain (missing parts from reference TRBV5-4 and TRBJ2-3): ETGVTQSPTHLIKTRGQQVTLRCSSQSGHNTVSWYQQALGQGPQFIFQYYREEENGRGNFPPRFSGLQFPNYSSELNVNALELDDSALYLCASSSRGSGRTDTQYFGPGTRLTVL.

Only a few counts were recorded for this clonotype. The gene calls are TRBV20-1 and TRBJ2-7, with 8 positions matching TRBD2. V trimming: 5 bases; J trimming: 3 bases; junction bases outside the gene matches: 3. CDR1 DFQATT and CDR2 SNEGSKA come from the germline V gene (reference sequence). The CDR3 is 12 residues long. CDR3 DNA: TGCAGTGCTCAAGCGGGAGTCTACGAGCAGTACTTC. The encoded protein is CSAQAGVYEQYF.

The chain carries TRBV6-1 and TRBJ2-1, with 10 bases aligning to TRBD1. The V gene end was trimmed by 7 bases and the J gene end by 4 bases; junction bases not matched to a gene: 7. Germline-derived CDR1 and CDR2 are MNHNS and SASEGT. The CDR3 is 15 residues long. This chain's CDR3 is CASILDRGSYNEQFF. The CDR3 DNA reads TGTGCCAGCATTCTGGACAGGGGGTCGTACAATGAGCAGTTCTTC.

The chain combines TRBV4-2 with TRBJ2-2; D gene ambiguous. The CDR3 has 15 amino acids. The germline V gene has CDR1 LGHNA and CDR2 YNFKEQ. Trimming removed 3 bases at V and 3 bases at J, with 11 bases between. The CDR3 reads CASSHTDPYTGELFF. In nucleotides, the CDR3 is TGTGCCAGCAGCCATACCGACCCTTACACCGGGGAGCTGTTTTTT.

This clonotype was seen more than once but under ten times. The chain links TRBV7-8 to TRBJ2-3; D may correspond to TRBD1 or TRBD2 (5 bases each). Germline assignment: CDR1 SGHVS and CDR2 FQNEAQ. The V end was cut by 5 bases, the J end by 2 bases, with 17 bases between. The CDR3 runs to 16 residues. The CDR3 DNA sequence: TGTGCCAGCAGCGCCCGAACCGGGACGAACACAGATACGCAGTATTTT. It is translated as CASSARTGTNTDTQYF.

There are many counts of this clonotype. J is TRBJ1-5 and V is TRBV29-1; TRBD1 aligns across 7 bases. Germline V gene lookup returns CDR1 SQVTM and CDR2 ANQGSEA. The CDR3 is 13 residues long. Trimming cost V 6 bases and J 4 bases; bases outside gene matches: 6. CDR3 in amino acids: CSVGDRVNQPQHF. Here the CDR3 DNA reads TGCAGCGTGGGTGACAGGGTGAATCAGCCCCAGCATTTT.

Points on this clonotype: The junction and the germline gene differ at one end; a read error may be behind it. V is TRBV7-2 and J is TRBJ2-1; 13 bases align to TRBD2. This CDR3 contains 13 residues. Germline V lookup: CDR1 SGHTA, CDR2 FQGNSA. Written as DNA, the CDR3 is TGTGCCAGCAGCATGGGGACTAGCGGGGCTGTGGTCTTC. Translation gives CASSMGTSGAVVF.